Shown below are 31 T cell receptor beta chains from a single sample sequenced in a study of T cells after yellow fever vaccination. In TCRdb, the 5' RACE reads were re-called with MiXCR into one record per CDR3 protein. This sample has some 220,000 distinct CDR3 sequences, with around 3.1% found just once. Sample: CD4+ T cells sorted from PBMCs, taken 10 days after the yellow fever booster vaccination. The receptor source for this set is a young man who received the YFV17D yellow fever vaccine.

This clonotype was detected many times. Here the CDR3 reads CASSVSGGVQETQYF. CDR3 nucleotides: TGTGCCAGCAGCGTGAGCGGGGGCGTCCAAGAGACCCAGTACTTC. J is TRBJ2-5 and V is TRBV9, with 8 positions matching TRBD2. V trimming: 2 bases; J trimming: 1 base; junction bases outside the gene matches: 4. The CDR3 runs to 15 residues. The germline CDR1 and CDR2 sequences are SGDLS and YYNGEE.

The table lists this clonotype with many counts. The CDR3 loop reads CASSFRVLGEAFF. The CDR3 DNA follows: TGTGCCAGCAGCTTCAGGGTTCTGGGTGAAGCTTTCTTT. This rearrangement joins TRBV7-2 to TRBJ1-1; D possibly corresponds to TRBD1 (5 bases). The germline V and J ends were trimmed by 3 bases and 7 bases, with 12 bases remaining between them. From germline, CDR1 is SGHTA and CDR2 FQGNSA. The CDR3 covers 13 residues.

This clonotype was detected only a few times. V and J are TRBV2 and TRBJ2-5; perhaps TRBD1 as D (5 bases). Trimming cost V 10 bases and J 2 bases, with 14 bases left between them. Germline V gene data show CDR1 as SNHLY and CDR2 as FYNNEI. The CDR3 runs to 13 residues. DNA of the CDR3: TGTGCCACTCATGGGGCTAGTCAAGAGACCCAGTACTTC. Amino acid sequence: CATHGASQETQYF. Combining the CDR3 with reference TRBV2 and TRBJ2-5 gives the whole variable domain EPEVTQTPSHQVTQMGQEVILRCVPISNHLYFYWYRQILGQKVEFLVSFYNNEISEKSEIFDDQFSVERPDGSNFTLKIRSTKLEDSAMYFCATHGASQETQYFGPGTRLLVL.

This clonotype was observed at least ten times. The CDR3: CASSRTRNTEAFF. In DNA form, the CDR3 reads TGTGCCAGCAGTAGGACACGGAACACTGAAGCTTTCTTT. The chain uses TRBV2 and TRBJ1-1; TRBD1 might be the D (5 bases). V was clipped by 5 bases and J by 1 base, with 8 bases between them. The CDR3 has 13 residues. Germline V CDR1 and CDR2: SNHLY, FYNNEI.

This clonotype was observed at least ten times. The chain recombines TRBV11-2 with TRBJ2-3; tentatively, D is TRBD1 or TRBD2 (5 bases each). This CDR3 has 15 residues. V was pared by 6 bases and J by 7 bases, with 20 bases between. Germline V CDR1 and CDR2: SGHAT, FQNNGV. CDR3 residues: CASRRPGRPQHTQYF. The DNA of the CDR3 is TGTGCCAGCAGACGCCCGGGACGCCCGCAGCATACGCAGTATTTT.

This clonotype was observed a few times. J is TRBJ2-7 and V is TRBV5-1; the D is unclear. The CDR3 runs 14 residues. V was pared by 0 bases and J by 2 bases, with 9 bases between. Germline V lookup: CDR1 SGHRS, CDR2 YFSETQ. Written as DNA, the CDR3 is TGCGCCAGCAGCTTGGATGGCAGTACCTACGAGCAGTACGTC. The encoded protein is CASSLDGSTYEQYV.

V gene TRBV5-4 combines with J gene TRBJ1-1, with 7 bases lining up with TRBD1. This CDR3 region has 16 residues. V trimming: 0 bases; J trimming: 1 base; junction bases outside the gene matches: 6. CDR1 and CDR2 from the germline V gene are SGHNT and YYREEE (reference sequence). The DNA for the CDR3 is TGTGCCAGCAGCTTGGGGGACAGAGCTGAGAACACTGAAGCTTTCTTT. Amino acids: CASSLGDRAENTEAFF.

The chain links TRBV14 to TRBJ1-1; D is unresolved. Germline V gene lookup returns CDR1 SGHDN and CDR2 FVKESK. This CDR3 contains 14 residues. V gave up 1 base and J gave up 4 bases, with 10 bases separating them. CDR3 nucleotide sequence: TGTGCCAGCAGCCAAGTAGGGATCGGCACTGAAGCTTTCTTT. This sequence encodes CASSQVGIGTEAFF.

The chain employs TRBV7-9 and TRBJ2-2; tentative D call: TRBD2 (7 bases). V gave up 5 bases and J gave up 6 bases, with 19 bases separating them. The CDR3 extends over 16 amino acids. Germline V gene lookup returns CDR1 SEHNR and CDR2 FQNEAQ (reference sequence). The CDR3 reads CASSPLVRGAAGELFF. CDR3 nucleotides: TGTGCCAGCAGCCCCCTGGTACGGGGGGCCGCCGGGGAGCTGTTTTTT.

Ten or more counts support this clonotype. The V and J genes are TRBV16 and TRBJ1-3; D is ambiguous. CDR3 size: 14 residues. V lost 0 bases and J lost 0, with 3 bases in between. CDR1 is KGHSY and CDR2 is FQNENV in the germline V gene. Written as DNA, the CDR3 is TGTGCCAGCAGCCAATCCCGCTCTGGAAACACCATATATTTT. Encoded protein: CASSQSRSGNTIYF.

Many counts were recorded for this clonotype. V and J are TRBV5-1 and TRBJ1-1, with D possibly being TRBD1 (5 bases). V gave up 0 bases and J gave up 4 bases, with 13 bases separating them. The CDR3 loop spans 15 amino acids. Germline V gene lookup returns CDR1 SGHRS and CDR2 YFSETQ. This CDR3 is CASSLGGAAGTEAFF. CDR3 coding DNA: TGCGCCAGCAGCTTGGGAGGGGCAGCAGGCACTGAAGCTTTCTTT.

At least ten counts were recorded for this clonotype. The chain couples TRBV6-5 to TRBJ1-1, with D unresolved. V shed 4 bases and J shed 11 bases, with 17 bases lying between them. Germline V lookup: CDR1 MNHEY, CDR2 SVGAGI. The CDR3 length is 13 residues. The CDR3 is CASSFAGSLGAFF. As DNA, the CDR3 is TGTGCCAGCAGTTTCGCAGGAAGCCTTGGGGCTTTCTTT.

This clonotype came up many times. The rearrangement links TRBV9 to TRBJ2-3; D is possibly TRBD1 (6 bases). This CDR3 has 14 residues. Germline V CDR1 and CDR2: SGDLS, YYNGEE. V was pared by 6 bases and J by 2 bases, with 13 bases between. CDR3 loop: CASTPDSFTDTQYF. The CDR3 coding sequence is TGTGCCAGCACCCCGGACAGTTTCACAGATACGCAGTATTTT.

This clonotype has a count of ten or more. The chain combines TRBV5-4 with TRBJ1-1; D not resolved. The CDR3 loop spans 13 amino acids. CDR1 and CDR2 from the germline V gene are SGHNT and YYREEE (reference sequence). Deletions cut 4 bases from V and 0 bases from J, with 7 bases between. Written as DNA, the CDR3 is TGTGCCAGCAGCCCGTGGGTGAACACTGAAGCTTTCTTT. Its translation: CASSPWVNTEAFF. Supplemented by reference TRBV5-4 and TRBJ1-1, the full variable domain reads ETGVTQSPTHLIKTRGQQVTLRCSSQSGHNTVSWYQQALGQGPQFIFQYYREEENGRGNFPPRFSGLQFPNYSSELNVNALELDDSALYLCASSPWVNTEAFFGQGTRLTVV.

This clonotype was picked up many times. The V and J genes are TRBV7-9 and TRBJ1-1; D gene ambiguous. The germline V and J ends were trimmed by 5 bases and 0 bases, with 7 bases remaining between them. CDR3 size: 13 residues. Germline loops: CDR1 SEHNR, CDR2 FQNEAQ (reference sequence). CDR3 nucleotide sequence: TGTGCCAGCAGCACGACATTGAACACTGAAGCTTTCTTT. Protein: CASSTTLNTEAFF.

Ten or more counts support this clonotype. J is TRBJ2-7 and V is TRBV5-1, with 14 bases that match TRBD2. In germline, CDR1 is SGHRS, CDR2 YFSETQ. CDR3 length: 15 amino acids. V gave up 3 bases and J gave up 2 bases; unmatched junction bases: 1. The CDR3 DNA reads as TGCGCCAGCAGCTCGGGACTAGCGGGGGCCTACGAGCAGTACGTC. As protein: CASSSGLAGAYEQYV.

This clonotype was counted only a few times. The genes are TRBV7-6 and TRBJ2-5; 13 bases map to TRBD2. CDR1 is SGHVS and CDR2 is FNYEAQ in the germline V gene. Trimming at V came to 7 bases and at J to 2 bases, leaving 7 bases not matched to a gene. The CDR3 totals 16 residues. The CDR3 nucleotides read TGTGCCAGCACGCCCATGGGACTAGCGGGGCAAGAGACCCAGTACTTC. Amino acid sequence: CASTPMGLAGQETQYF. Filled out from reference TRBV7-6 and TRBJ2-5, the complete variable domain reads GAGVSQSPRYKVTKRGQDVALRCDPISGHVSLYWYRQALGQGPEFLTYFNYEAQQDKSGLPNDRFSAERPEGSISTLTIQRTEQRDSAMYRCASTPMGLAGQETQYFGPGTRLLVL.

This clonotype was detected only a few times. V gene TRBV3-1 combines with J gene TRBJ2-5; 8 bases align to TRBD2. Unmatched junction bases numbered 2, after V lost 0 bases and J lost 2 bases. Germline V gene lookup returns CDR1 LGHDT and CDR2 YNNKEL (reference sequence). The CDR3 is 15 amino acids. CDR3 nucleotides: TGTGCCAGCAGCCAAGATTCGGGGGGGCAAGAGACCCAGTACTTC. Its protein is CASSQDSGGQETQYF.

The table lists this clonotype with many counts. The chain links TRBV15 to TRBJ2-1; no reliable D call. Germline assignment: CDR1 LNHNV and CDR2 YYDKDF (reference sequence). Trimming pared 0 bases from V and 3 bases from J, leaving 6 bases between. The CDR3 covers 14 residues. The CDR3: CATSRDPGYNEQFF. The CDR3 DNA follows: TGTGCCACCAGCAGAGATCCAGGCTACAATGAGCAGTTCTTC.

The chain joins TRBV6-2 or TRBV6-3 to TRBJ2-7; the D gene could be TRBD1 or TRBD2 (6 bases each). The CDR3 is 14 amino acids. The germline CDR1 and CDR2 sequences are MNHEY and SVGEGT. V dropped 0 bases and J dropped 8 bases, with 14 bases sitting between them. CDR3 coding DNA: TGTGCCAGCAGTTACTCTTCGTTGGGGGGCAAGCAGTACTTC. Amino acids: CASSYSSLGGKQYF.

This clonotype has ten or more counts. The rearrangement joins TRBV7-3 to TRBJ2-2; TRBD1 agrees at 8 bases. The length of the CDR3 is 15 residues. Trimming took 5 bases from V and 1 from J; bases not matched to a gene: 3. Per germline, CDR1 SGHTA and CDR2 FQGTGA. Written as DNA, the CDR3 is TGTGCCAGCAGCCCCGGGACAGGGAACACCGGGGAGCTGTTTTTT. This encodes CASSPGTGNTGELFF.

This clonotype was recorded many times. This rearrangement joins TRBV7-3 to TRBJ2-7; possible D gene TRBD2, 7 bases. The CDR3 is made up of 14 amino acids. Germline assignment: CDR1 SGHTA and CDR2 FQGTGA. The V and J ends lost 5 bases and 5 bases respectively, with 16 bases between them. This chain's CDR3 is CASSPGGRSDEQYF. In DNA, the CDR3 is TGTGCCAGCAGCCCCGGGGGGCGGTCGGACGAGCAGTACTTC. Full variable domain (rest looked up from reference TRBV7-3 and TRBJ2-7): GAGVSQTPSNKVTEKGKYVELRCDPISGHTALYWYRQSLGQGPEFLIYFQGTGAADDSGLPNDRFFAVRPEGSVSTLKIQRTERGDSAVYLCASSPGGRSDEQYFGPGTRLTVT.

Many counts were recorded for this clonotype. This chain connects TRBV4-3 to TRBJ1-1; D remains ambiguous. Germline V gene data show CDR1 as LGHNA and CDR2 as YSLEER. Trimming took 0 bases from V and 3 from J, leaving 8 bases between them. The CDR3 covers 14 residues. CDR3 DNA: TGCGCCAGCAGCCAAGAACCCTGGTACACTGAAGCTTTCTTT. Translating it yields CASSQEPWYTEAFF.

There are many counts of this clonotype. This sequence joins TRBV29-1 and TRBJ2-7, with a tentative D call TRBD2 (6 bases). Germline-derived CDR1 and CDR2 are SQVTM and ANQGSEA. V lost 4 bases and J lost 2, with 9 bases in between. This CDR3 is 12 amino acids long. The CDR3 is CSVGDFAYEQYF. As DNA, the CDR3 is TGCAGCGTTGGGGACTTCGCCTACGAGCAGTACTTC.

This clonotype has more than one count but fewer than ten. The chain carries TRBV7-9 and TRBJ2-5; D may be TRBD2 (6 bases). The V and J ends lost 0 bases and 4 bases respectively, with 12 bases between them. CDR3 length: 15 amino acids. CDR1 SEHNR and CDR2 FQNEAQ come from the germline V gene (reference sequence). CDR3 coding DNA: TGTGCCAGCAGCTTAGCGCTAAAGGAGGGAGAGACCCAGTACTTC. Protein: CASSLALKEGETQYF.

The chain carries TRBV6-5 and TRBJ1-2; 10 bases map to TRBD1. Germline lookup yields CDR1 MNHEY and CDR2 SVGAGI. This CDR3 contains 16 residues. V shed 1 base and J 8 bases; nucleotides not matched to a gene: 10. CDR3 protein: CASSYFAPGQGSGYTF. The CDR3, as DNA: TGTGCCAGCAGTTACTTCGCCCCGGGACAGGGGAGCGGCTACACCTTC.

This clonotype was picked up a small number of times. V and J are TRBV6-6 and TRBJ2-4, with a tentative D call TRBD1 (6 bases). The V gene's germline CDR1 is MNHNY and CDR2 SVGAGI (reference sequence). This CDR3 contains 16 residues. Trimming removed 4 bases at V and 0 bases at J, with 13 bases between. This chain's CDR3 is CASSFDRTLAKNIQYF. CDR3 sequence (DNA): TGTGCCAGCAGTTTTGACAGGACCCTAGCCAAAAACATTCAGTACTTC.

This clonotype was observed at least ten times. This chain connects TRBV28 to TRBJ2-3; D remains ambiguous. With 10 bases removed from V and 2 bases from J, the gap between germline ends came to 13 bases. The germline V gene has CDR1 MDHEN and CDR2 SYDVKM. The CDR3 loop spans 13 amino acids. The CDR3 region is CATRRPPTDTQYF. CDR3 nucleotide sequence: TGTGCCACCAGACGGCCTCCCACAGATACGCAGTATTTT.

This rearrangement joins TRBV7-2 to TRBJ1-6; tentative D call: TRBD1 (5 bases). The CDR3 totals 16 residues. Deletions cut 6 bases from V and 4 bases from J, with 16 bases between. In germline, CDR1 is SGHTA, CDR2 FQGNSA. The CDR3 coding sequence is TGTGCCAGCAGGGGGTCCGCGGCAGGGTATAATTCACCCCTCCACTTT. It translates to CASRGSAAGYNSPLHF.

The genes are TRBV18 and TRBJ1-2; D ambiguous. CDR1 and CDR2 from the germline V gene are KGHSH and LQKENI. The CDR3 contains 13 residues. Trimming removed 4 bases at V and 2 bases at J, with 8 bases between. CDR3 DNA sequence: TGTGCCAGCTCACAGACACCGAACTATGGCTACACCTTC. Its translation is CASSQTPNYGYTF.

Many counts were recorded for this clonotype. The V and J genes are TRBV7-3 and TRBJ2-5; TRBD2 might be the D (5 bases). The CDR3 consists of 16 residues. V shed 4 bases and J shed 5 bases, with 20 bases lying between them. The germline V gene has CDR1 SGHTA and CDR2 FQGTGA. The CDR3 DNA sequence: TGTGCCAGCAGCTCTCGGGGTGGGTACCGCCGGGAGACCCAGTACTTC. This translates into CASSSRGGYRRETQYF. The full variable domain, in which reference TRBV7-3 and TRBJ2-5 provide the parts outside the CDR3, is GAGVSQTPSNKVTEKGKYVELRCDPISGHTALYWYRQSLGQGPEFLIYFQGTGAADDSGLPNDRFFAVRPEGSVSTLKIQRTERGDSAVYLCASSSRGGYRRETQYFGPGTRLLVL.